This is a list of T cell receptor beta chains from one sample in a study of human T cells and chemical hapten exposure. TCRdb passed the reads through MiXCR, listing each CDR3 protein once. Of 95,000 to 150,000 distinct CDR3 sequences in the sample, about 7.7% were seen once. Sequencing was carried out using whole blood. The source is a human donor in good health. Some clones in this sample may be carry-over from other donors' samples. Both conserved end residues are part of each CDR3. Each record gives: D gene, clone size, V gene, J gene, CDR3 DNA, CDR3 protein. A D gene is named only where the DNA matches it firmly. The size of a clone is reported for some rows only, either as once, few or many, or as a class for expanded clones.

-	-	TRBV5-4	TRBJ1-2	TGTGCCAGCAGCTGGAACGTGGGTGCTAACTATGGCTACACCTTC	CASSWNVGANYGYTF
-	-	TRBV4-2	TRBJ2-1	TGTGCCAGCAGCCAAGAAACAGGGAGGGATGAGCAGTTCTTC	CASSQETGRDEQFF
TRBD1	many	TRBV20-1	TRBJ1-6	TGCAGTGCTACACAGGGGGCTGATTCACCCCTCCACTTT	CSATQGADSPLHF
TRBD2	few	TRBV4-3	TRBJ2-4	TGCGCCAGCAGCCAAGGGACTAGCGGGGTAGTTCAGTACTTC	CASSQGTSGVVQYF
TRBD2	few	TRBV19	TRBJ2-3	TGTGCCAGTAGTACTTCGGGGGGGCCGGGCACAGATACGCAGTATTTT	CASSTSGGPGTDTQYF
TRBD2	-	TRBV27	TRBJ2-1	TGTGCCAGCAGTTGGGTGAGCGGGACCTCCAATGAGCAGTTCTTC	CASSWVSGTSNEQFF
TRBD2	-	TRBV27	TRBJ2-5	TGTGCCAGCAGCCTGAGGACGGACGGGGGGGGCCAGTACTTC	CASSLRTDGGGQYF
TRBD2	-	TRBV29-1	TRBJ2-1	TGCAGCGTAGGGACTAGCGGGGGCGACAGCTCCTACAATGAGCAGTTCTTC	CSVGTSGGDSSYNEQFF
-	few	TRBV19	TRBJ2-1	TGTGCCAGTAGTATAGTGGGGATAGGGCAGTTCTTC	CASSIVGIGQFF
-	many	TRBV7-9	TRBJ2-1	TGTGCCAGCAGCGAAACTTACAATGAGCAGTTCTTC	CASSETYNEQFF
-	many	TRBV7-9	TRBJ1-4	TGTGCCAGCAGAGTGGACTCAACTAATGAAAAACTGTTTTTT	CASRVDSTNEKLFF
-	few	TRBV5-1	TRBJ1-1	TGCGCCAGCAGCTGGGGGGACATCCGGGGCCTTGGCTGGATGAACACTGAAGCTTTCTTT	CASSWGDIRGLGWMNTEAFF
-	-	TRBV6-2/TRBV6-3	TRBJ1-5	TGTGCCAGCACCTCCGAAGGGTATCAGCCCCAGCATTTT	CASTSEGYQPQHF
TRBD2	-	TRBV12-3/TRBV12-4	TRBJ2-6	TGTGCCAGCAGTTTAGCGGGAGGGGCTGGGGCCAACGTCCTGACTTTC	CASSLAGGAGANVLTF
TRBD1	few	TRBV20-1	TRBJ1-3	TGCAGTGCTAGACCTCCACAGGGGGCAGGTGGAAACACCATATATTTT	CSARPPQGAGGNTIYF
TRBD2	few	TRBV4-2	TRBJ2-2	TGTGCCAGCAGCCCTCGCGGGACTAGTGGCACCGGGGAGCTGTTTTTT	CASSPRGTSGTGELFF
TRBD1	-	TRBV6-2/TRBV6-3	TRBJ1-1	TGTGCCAGCAGTTCCCGACAGGGAGGGATCACTGAAGCTTTCTTT	CASSSRQGGITEAFF
TRBD2	few	TRBV20-1	TRBJ2-1	TGCAGTGCTTCCGCCCTAGCGGGAGATAACAATGAGCAGTTCTTC	CSASALAGDNNEQFF
-	many	TRBV18	TRBJ2-1	TGTGCCAGCTCACCACCTCAAGGGACGGAAAGACACAATGAGCAGTTCTTC	CASSPPQGTERHNEQFF
TRBD1	many	TRBV7-2	TRBJ1-1	TGTGCCAGCAGCCCATTGACAGGGGCGATGAACACTGAAGCTTTCTTT	CASSPLTGAMNTEAFF
-	few	TRBV18	TRBJ1-5	TGTGCCAGCTCACCTAGGGGTGTTCAGCCCCAGCATTTT	CASSPRGVQPQHF
-	-	TRBV7-2	TRBJ2-1	TGTGCCAGCAGCTTAGTGGATGAGCAGTTCTTC	CASSLVDEQFF
TRBD1	many	TRBV12-3/TRBV12-4	TRBJ2-3	TGTGCCAGCAGTTTAGGACAGGGTCCCACAGATACGCAGTATTTT	CASSLGQGPTDTQYF
TRBD1	few	TRBV12-3/TRBV12-4	TRBJ1-5	TGTGCCAGCAGTTTGGGACAGGTTGGGGGCAATCAGCCCCAGCATTTT	CASSLGQVGGNQPQHF
-	-	TRBV19	TRBJ2-7	TGTGCCAGTAGTAGGAGGGTGTCTGAGTACGAGCAGTACTTC	CASSRRVSEYEQYF
TRBD2	-	TRBV7-6	TRBJ2-3	TGTGCCAGCAGCTCGAACCCTAGCGGAGCCCCAGATACGCAGTATTTT	CASSSNPSGAPDTQYF
TRBD2	-	TRBV20-1	TRBJ2-7	TGCAGTGCTAGAGTGCCGGGACAGATTCTAGCGGGAGGGCTCGACGAGCAGTACTTC	CSARVPGQILAGGLDEQYF
-	many	TRBV12-3/TRBV12-4	TRBJ2-5	TGTGCCAGCAGTTTAACTATTTTGGAGACCCAGTACTTC	CASSLTILETQYF
TRBD1	-	TRBV27	TRBJ2-5	TGTGCCAGCAGTAGGACAGGGGTAGAGACCCAGTACTTC	CASSRTGVETQYF
TRBD1	-	TRBV4-1	TRBJ2-7	TGCGCCAGCAGCGTCACCGGGACAGGGGGCTACGAGCAGTACTTC	CASSVTGTGGYEQYF
TRBD2	few	TRBV9	TRBJ2-3	TGTGCCAGCAGTCCCCGGGTAGCGGGGTTCACAGATACGCAGTATTTT	CASSPRVAGFTDTQYF
-	few	TRBV6-2/TRBV6-3	TRBJ2-2	TGTGCCAGCAGTTACCCCGGGGCAGCGGTAAACACCGGGGAGCTGTTTTTT	CASSYPGAAVNTGELFF
TRBD1	many	TRBV10-3	TRBJ1-5	TGTGCCATCAGTGAGTCCCCGACAGGGTGGGGCAATCAGCCCCAGCATTTT	CAISESPTGWGNQPQHF
TRBD1	-	TRBV12-3/TRBV12-4	TRBJ1-1	TGTGCCAGCAGTTGGACCAGGGGGACCATGAACACTGAAGCTTTCTTT	CASSWTRGTMNTEAFF
-	few	TRBV6-6	TRBJ2-1	TGTGCCAGCAGTTACTCTGGGGGTCGGGCTGAGCAGTTCTTC	CASSYSGGRAEQFF
-	few	TRBV4-3	TRBJ2-2	TGCGCCAGCAGCCAGGAAATCACCGGGGAGCTGTTTTTT	CASSQEITGELFF
-	-	TRBV6-1	TRBJ2-5	TGTGAATGCTGGGGGGAGACCCAGTACTTC	CECWGETQYF
TRBD2	-	TRBV28	TRBJ2-7	TGTGCCAGCAGCCTAGGACTAGCGGGGCCCTACGAGCAGTACTTC	CASSLGLAGPYEQYF
-	-	TRBV10-3	TRBJ2-3	TGTGCCATCAGTGAGCCGAGGGACCGATCTAGCACAGATACGCAGTATTTT	CAISEPRDRSSTDTQYF
-	-	TRBV29-1	TRBJ2-3	TGCAGCGTGGCGGCTGCTAGCACAGATACGCAGTATTTT	CSVAAASTDTQYF
-	many	TRBV7-9	TRBJ2-1	TGTGCCAGCAGCTTAACGAGGTCCTACAATGAGCAGTTCTTC	CASSLTRSYNEQFF
-	-	TRBV18	TRBJ2-5	TGTGCCAGCTCACCACCGGAGGGGCGAGAGACCCAGTACTTC	CASSPPEGRETQYF